A selection of T cell receptor beta chains follows, all from one sample in a study of CD8+ T cells in alopecia areata. Sequencing was performed with immunoSEQ multiplex PCR; in TCRdb, only in-frame clones are kept and a portion is missing. The sample contains 200,000 or so clones, around two fifths of which appear only once. The material was CD4+ T cells sorted from blood, obtained around week 36, from a patient treated with tofacitinib. These receptors were obtained from a human donor with alopecia areata. The CDR3 runs from the conserved cysteine through the conserved F or W. Each record gives: D gene, clone size, V gene, J gene, CDR3 protein, CDR3 DNA. The D gene is left open where the match is weak. The size of a clone is reported for some rows only, either as once, few or many, or as a class for expanded clones.

d_gene: NA
abundance: NA
v_gene: TRBV18
j_gene: TRBJ1-1
CDR3aa: CASSPPDRSGTEAFF
CDR3nt: TGTGCCAGCTCACCTCCAGACAGGTCTGGGACTGAAGCTTTCTTT

d_gene: TRBD2
abundance: many
v_gene: TRBV18
j_gene: TRBJ2-4
CDR3aa: CASSPSGPTKNIQYF
CDR3nt: TGTGCCAGCTCACCTAGCGGGCCCACCAAAAACATTCAGTACTTC

d_gene: TRBD2
abundance: few
v_gene: TRBV5-1
j_gene: TRBJ2-5
CDR3aa: CASSLVPSGRSETQYF
CDR3nt: TGCGCCAGCAGCTTGGTCCCTAGCGGGAGATCAGAGACCCAGTACTTC

d_gene: NA
abundance: NA
v_gene: TRBV29-1
j_gene: TRBJ2-7
CDR3aa: CGVEVRQGGVTYEQYF
CDR3nt: TGCGGCGTTGAAGTTCGACAGGGAGGGGTTACCTACGAGCAGTACTTC

d_gene: NA
abundance: few
v_gene: TRBV7-2
j_gene: TRBJ2-1
CDR3aa: CASSLEGGYNEQFF
CDR3nt: TGTGCCAGCAGCTTAGAAGGGGGATACAATGAGCAGTTCTTC

d_gene: NA
abundance: NA
v_gene: TRBV30
j_gene: TRBJ1-4
CDR3aa: CAWPEMTGNTTNEKLFF
CDR3nt: TGTGCCTGGCCTGAAATGACAGGAAACACAACTAATGAAAAACTGTTTTTT

d_gene: NA
abundance: once
v_gene: TRBV9
j_gene: TRBJ1-1
CDR3aa: CASSRGEGDTEAFF
CDR3nt: TGTGCCAGTAGCCGAGGGGAAGGCGACACTGAAGCTTTCTTT

d_gene: TRBD2
abundance: NA
v_gene: TRBV4-3
j_gene: TRBJ2-4
CDR3aa: CASSLQAVREGYNIQYF
CDR3nt: TGCGCCAGCAGCCTTCAAGCAGTGCGGGAGGGATATAACATTCAGTACTTC

d_gene: TRBD1
abundance: NA
v_gene: TRBV19
j_gene: TRBJ1-2
CDR3aa: CASSKIDRGGYTF
CDR3nt: TGTGCCAGTAGTAAAATCGACAGGGGCGGCTACACCTTC

d_gene: NA
abundance: NA
v_gene: TRBV5-1
j_gene: TRBJ1-2
CDR3aa: CASSLNQGVRDYGYTF
CDR3nt: TGCGCCAGCAGCTTGAATCAGGGAGTCCGAGACTATGGCTACACCTTC

d_gene: NA
abundance: NA
v_gene: TRBV7-8
j_gene: TRBJ2-7
CDR3aa: CASSEQGYEQYF
CDR3nt: TGTGCCAGCAGCGAACAGGGCTACGAGCAGTACTTC

d_gene: NA
abundance: few
v_gene: TRBV14
j_gene: TRBJ2-2
CDR3aa: CASSRRNTGELFF
CDR3nt: TGTGCCAGCAGCCGCAGAAACACCGGGGAGCTGTTTTTT

d_gene: NA
abundance: NA
v_gene: TRBV11-1
j_gene: TRBJ2-1
CDR3aa: CASSLESVSHHLFF
CDR3nt: TGTGCCAGCAGCTTAGAGTCGGTCTCACACCACCTGTTCTTC

d_gene: TRBD2
abundance: NA
v_gene: TRBV4-1
j_gene: TRBJ2-2
CDR3aa: CASSSGTSGRAGELFF
CDR3nt: TGCGCCAGCAGCTCTGGGACTAGCGGGAGGGCCGGGGAGCTGTTTTTT

d_gene: NA
abundance: NA
v_gene: TRBV4-2
j_gene: TRBJ2-6
CDR3aa: CASSQDGGGLGANVLTF
CDR3nt: TGTGCCAGCAGCCAAGATGGGGGGGGCCTTGGGGCCAACGTCCTGACTTTC

d_gene: NA
abundance: NA
v_gene: TRBV29-1
j_gene: TRBJ1-2
CDR3aa: CSVDLRSSGYTF
CDR3nt: TGCAGCGTTGACCTCCGCAGTTCTGGCTACACCTTC

d_gene: TRBD1
abundance: few
v_gene: TRBV19
j_gene: TRBJ2-1
CDR3aa: CASSGQARGQAIF
CDR3nt: TGTGCCAGTAGCGGTCAGGCGAGGGGACAGGCTATCTTC

d_gene: NA
abundance: NA
v_gene: TRBV7-2
j_gene: TRBJ1-2
CDR3aa: CASSLDSTVGYTF
CDR3nt: TGTGCCAGCAGCTTAGATAGTACAGTCGGCTACACCTTC

d_gene: NA
abundance: few
v_gene: TRBV29-1
j_gene: TRBJ2-1
CDR3aa: CSVEEAFPPYNEQFF
CDR3nt: TGCAGCGTTGAAGAGGCCTTTCCACCCTACAATGAGCAGTTCTTC

d_gene: TRBD1
abundance: few
v_gene: TRBV11-2
j_gene: TRBJ2-1
CDR3aa: CASSSTSGGTYNEQFF
CDR3nt: TGTGCCAGCAGCTCGACCTCAGGGGGCACCTACAATGAGCAGTTCTTC

d_gene: TRBD2
abundance: NA
v_gene: TRBV7-9
j_gene: TRBJ2-5
CDR3aa: CASSSGTSGRETQYF
CDR3nt: TGTGCCAGCAGCTCCGGGACTAGCGGGAGAGAGACCCAGTACTTC

d_gene: NA
abundance: NA
v_gene: TRBV2
j_gene: TRBJ2-1
CDR3aa: CASTPGTLANEQFF
CDR3nt: TGTGCCAGCACCCCCGGGACCCTTGCCAATGAGCAGTTCTTC

d_gene: NA
abundance: NA
v_gene: TRBV13
j_gene: TRBJ2-3
CDR3aa: CASSRTQGSDTQYF
CDR3nt: TGTGCCAGCAGCCGGACTCAGGGATCAGATACGCAGTATTTT

d_gene: NA
abundance: few
v_gene: TRBV2
j_gene: TRBJ2-7
CDR3aa: CASSGRSYEQYF
CDR3nt: TGTGCCAGCTCGGGACGGTCCTACGAGCAGTACTTC

d_gene: NA
abundance: NA
v_gene: TRBV21-1
j_gene: TRBJ2-5
CDR3aa: CASSFDREETQYF
CDR3nt: TGTGCCAGCAGCTTTGACAGGGAAGAGACCCAGTACTTC